This T cell receptor beta chain was obtained from a study of blood T cell repertoires in COVID-19 (dated by TCRdb to about 2020). At the level of the whole study: Samples covering the acute and convalescent phases of COVID-19 were provided by collaborators in the United States, Italy and Spain. The material from the prospective study consisted of cDNA or gDNA derived from T cells, B-cell-depleted T cells, or PBMCs. Subjects who had been exposed to COVID-19, were actively infected with it, or had recovered from it provided the deeply sampled blood TCRbeta repertoires that made up the dataset. The repertoires were made available in a free public database intended to serve as a resource for research on the immune response to SARS-CoV-2. Samples were obtained from the ongoing ImmuneRACE study (first 160 participants) and from over 1,000 subjects provided by 6 global collaborators. The sample metadata nearly always contained a de-identified subject ID, COVID-19 status, age in years and sex. HLA class I and class II types, where available, came from metadata supplied by the sample provider rather than from assay-based typing. General conclusions and limits of the study: The amount of clinical and demographic metadata varied by source and participant and was provided uncurated.

Details on this clone: Its antigen remains unidentified. Base quality data are lacking; no much larger clone is found one base away.

TCRbeta CDR3 regions were amplified from genomic DNA by means of the immunoSEQ Assay, a bias-controlled multiplex PCR. As for the original processing: The number of nucleated cells in each sample was estimated from the amplification of reference gene primers within the assay. Sequence reads were collapsed and filtered to measure the absolute abundance of every unique TCRbeta CDR3 rearrangement. For each sample, productive Simpson clonality was calculated as the square root of Simpson's diversity index over productive rearrangements. Drawn from immuneACCESS, this table holds only the in-frame rearrangements with V and J called that TCRdb kept. Clones are partly lost; checked studies trace under half to an unresolved V gene and leave the rest unexplained. For V, J and clone size, that table is used; D and trimming come from the DNA. For this sample the table gives about 190,000 clones, of which roughly 80% were detected only once. Together, the top ten hold 17% of the sample.

From cysteine to phenylalanine, the CDR3 is 14 amino acids long. Of the read, only the CDR3 DNA is kept; its 42 bases are in frame from base 1. V is shortened by 8 bases, J by 0 bases, and the region joining them spans 13 bases. Collaborating institutions collected whole blood in K2EDTA tubes following their own protocols. For TCRbeta analysis, collaborators shipped samples in one of three forms: frozen whole blood, isolated PBMCs, or DNA extracted from either of those sample types. Source material: peripheral blood. The sequence came from a man between 60 and 70 years old with active or convalescent COVID-19. Recombination connected TRBV23-1 to TRBJ1-1; TRBD1 is a weak D gene call, 6 bases matching. TRBV23-1 is an ORF, and what it does is uncertain. CDR3 protein: CASGKGGVNTEAFF. The DNA sequence reads TGCGCCAGCGGGAAAGGGGGGGTGAACACTGAAGCTTTCTTT.